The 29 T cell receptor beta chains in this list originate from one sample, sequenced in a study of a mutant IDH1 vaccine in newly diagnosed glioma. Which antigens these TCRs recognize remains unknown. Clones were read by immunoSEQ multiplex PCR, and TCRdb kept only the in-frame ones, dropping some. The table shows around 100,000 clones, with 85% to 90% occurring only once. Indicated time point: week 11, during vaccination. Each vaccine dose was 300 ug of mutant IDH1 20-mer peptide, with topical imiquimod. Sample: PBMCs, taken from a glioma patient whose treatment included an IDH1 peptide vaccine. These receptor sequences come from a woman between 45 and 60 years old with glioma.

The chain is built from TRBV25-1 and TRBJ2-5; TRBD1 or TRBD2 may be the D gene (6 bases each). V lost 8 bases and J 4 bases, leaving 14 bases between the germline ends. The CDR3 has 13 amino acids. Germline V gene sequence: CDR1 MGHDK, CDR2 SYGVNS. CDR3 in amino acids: CASGKGGGETQYF. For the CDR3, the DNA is TGTGCCAGCGGCAAGGGGGGCGGAGAGACCCAGTACTTC.

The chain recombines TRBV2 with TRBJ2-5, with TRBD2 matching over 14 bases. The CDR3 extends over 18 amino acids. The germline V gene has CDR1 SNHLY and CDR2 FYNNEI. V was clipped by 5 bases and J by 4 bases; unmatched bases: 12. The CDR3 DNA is TGTGCCAGCAGTCCCCGGGGGACTAGCGGGAGCGCTGGAGAGACCCAGTACTTC. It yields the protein CASSPRGTSGSAGETQYF.

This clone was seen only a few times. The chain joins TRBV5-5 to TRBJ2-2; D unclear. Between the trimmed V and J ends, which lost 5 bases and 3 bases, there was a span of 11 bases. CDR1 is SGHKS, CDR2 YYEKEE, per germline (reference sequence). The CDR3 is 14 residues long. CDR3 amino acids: CASSSRWDTGELFF. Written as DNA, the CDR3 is TGTGCCAGCAGTTCACGGTGGGACACCGGGGAGCTGTTTTTT.

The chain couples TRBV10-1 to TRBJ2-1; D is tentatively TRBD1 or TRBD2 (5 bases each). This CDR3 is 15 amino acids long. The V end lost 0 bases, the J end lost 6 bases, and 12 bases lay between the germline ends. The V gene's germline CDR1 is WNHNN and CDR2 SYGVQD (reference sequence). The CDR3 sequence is CASSESGREFNEQFF. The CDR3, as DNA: TGCGCCAGCAGTGAGTCGGGCAGGGAGTTCAATGAGCAGTTCTTC.

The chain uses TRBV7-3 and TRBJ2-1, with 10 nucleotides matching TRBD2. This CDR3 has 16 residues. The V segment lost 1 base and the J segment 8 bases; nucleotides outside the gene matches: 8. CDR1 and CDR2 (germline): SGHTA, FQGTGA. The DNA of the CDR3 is TGTGCCAGCAGCTTAAAGGTGGGGCTAGCGGGAGATGAGCAGTTCTTC. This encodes CASSLKVGLAGDEQFF.

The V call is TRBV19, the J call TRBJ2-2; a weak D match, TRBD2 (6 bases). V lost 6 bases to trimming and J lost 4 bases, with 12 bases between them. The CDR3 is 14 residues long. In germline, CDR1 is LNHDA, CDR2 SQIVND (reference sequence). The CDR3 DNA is TGTGCCAGTAGAGTGCAGGGAGGCACCGGGGAGCTGTTTTTT. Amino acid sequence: CASRVQGGTGELFF.

CDR3 sequence: CAISEKLLAISTDTQYF. In DNA form, the CDR3 reads TGTGCCATCAGTGAAAAACTACTAGCGATAAGCACAGATACGCAGTATTTT. V and J are TRBV10-3 and TRBJ2-3; TRBD2 agrees at 7 bases. Trimming removed 3 bases from V and 0 bases from J; junction bases left unmatched: 9. Germline-derived CDR1 and CDR2 are ENHRY and SYGVKD. The CDR3 contains 17 residues.

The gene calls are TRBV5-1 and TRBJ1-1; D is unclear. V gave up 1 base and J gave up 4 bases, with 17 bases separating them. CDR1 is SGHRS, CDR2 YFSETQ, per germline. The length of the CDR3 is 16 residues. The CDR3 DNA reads TGCGCCAGCAGCTTGTTTGGGTCAGAGCTCAGCACTGAAGCTTTCTTT. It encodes CASSLFGSELSTEAFF.

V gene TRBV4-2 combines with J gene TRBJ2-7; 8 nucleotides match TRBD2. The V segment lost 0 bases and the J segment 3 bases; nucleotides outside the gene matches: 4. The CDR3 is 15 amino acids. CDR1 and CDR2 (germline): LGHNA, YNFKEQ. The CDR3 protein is CASSQELAGRYEQYF. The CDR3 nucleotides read TGTGCCAGCAGCCAAGAGTTAGCGGGACGCTACGAGCAGTACTTC.

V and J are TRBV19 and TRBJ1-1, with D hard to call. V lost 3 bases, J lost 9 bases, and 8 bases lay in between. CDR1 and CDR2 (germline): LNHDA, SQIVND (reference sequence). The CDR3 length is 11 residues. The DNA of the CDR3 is TGTGCCAGTAGTATCTTATCCCAAGCTTTCTTT. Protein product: CASSILSQAFF.

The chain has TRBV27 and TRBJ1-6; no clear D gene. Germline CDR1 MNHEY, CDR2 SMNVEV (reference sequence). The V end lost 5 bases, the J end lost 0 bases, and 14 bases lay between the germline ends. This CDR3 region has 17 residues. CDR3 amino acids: CASSKGPLSSYNSPLHF. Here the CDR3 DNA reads TGTGCCAGCAGTAAAGGCCCTTTGAGCTCCTATAATTCACCCCTCCACTTT.

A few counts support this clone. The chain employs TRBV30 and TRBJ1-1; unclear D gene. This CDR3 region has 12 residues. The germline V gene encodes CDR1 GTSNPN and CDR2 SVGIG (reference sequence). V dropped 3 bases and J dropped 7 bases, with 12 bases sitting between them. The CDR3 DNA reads TGTGCCTGGAGAAGGGCTGGAGTTGAAGCTTTCTTT. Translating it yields CAWRRAGVEAFF.

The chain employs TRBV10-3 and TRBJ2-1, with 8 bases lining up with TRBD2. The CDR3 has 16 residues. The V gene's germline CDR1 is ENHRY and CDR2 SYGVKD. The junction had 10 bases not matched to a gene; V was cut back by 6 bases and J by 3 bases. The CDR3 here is CAIRGSGIQSYNEQFF. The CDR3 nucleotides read TGTGCCATCAGGGGTAGCGGGATTCAGAGCTACAATGAGCAGTTCTTC.

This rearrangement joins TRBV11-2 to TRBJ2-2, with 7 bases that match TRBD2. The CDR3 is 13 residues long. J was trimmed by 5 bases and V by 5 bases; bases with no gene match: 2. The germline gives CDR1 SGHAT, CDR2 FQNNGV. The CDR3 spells CASSSGTTGELFF. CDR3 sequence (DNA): TGTGCCAGCAGCAGCGGGACTACCGGGGAGCTGTTTTTT.

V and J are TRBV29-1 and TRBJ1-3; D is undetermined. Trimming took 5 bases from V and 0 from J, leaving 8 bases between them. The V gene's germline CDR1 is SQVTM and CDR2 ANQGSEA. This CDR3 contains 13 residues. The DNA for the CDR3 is TGCAGCGTTATCTCGGGCTCTGGAAACACCATATATTTT. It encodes CSVISGSGNTIYF.

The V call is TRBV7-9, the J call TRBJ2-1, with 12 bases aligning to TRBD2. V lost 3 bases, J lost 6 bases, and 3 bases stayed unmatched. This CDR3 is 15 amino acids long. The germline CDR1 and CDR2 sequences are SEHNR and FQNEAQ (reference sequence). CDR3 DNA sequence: TGTGCCAGCAGCTTGACTAGCGGGAGTGGCAATGAGCAGTTCTTC. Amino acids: CASSLTSGSGNEQFF.

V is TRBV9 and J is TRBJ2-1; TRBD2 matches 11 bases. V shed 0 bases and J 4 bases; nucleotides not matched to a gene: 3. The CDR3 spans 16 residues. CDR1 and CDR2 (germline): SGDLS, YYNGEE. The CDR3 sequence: CASSVEASGRYNEQFF. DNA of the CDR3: TGTGCCAGCAGCGTAGAGGCTAGCGGGAGGTACAATGAGCAGTTCTTC.

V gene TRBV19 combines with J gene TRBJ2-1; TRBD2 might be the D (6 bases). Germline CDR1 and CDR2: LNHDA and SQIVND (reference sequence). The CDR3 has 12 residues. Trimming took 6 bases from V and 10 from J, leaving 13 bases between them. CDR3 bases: TGTGCCAGTAGCCCGGGTGGAGGGGAGCAGTTCTTC. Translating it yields CASSPGGGEQFF. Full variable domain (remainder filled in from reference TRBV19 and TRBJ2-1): DGGITQSPKYLFRKEGQNVTLSCEQNLNHDAMYWYRQDPGQGLRLIYYSQIVNDFQKGDIAEGYSVSREKKESFPLTVTSAQKNPTAFYLCASSPGGGEQFFGPGTRLTVL.

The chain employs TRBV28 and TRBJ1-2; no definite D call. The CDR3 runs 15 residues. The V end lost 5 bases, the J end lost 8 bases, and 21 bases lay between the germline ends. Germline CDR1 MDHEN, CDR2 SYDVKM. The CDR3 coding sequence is TGTGCCAGCAGTCCCAACCTCGCCGGGGTAAACGGCTACACCTTC. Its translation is CASSPNLAGVNGYTF.

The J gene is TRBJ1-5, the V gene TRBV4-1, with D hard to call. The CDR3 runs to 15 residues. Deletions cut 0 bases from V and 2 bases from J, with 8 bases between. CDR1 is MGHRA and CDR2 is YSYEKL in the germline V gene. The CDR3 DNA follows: TGCGCCAGCAGCCAAGATCCCCGGGGCAATCAGCCCCAGCATTTT. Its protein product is CASSQDPRGNQPQHF.

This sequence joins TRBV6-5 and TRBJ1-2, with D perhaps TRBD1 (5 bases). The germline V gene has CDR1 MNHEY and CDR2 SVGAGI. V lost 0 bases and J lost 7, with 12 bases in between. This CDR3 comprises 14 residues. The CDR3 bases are TGTGCCAGCAGTTACTCTGGCAGGGAAGGTGGCTACACCTTC. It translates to CASSYSGREGGYTF.

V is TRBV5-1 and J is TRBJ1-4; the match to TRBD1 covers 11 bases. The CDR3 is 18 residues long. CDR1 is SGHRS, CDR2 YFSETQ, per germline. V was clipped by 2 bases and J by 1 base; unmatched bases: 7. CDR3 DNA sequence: TGCGCCAGCAGCTTAACCGGGACAGGGGGTATAACTAATGAAAAACTGTTTTTT. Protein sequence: CASSLTGTGGITNEKLFF.

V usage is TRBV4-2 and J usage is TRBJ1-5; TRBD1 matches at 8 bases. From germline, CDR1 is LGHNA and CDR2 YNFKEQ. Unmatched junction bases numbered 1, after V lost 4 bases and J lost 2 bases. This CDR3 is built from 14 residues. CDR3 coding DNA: TGTGCCAGCAGCCCGACAGGGGGCAATCAGCCCCAGCATTTT. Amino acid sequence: CASSPTGGNQPQHF.

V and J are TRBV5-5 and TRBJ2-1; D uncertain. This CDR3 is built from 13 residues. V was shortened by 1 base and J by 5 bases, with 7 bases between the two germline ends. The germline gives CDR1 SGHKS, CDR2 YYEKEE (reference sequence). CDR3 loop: CASSLLENNEQFF. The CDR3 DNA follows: TGTGCCAGCAGCTTGCTAGAGAACAATGAGCAGTTCTTC.

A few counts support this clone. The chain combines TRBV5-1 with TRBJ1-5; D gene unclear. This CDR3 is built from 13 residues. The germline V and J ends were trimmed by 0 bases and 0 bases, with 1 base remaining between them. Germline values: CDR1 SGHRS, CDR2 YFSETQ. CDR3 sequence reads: CASSLGSNQPQHF. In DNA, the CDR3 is TGCGCCAGCAGCTTGGGTAGCAATCAGCCCCAGCATTTT.

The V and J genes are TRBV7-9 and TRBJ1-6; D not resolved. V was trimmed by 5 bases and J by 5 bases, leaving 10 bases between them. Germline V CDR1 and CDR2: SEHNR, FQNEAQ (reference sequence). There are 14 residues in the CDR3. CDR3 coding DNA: TGTGCCAGCAGCCCAGGATGGGATAATTCACCCCTCCACTTT. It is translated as CASSPGWDNSPLHF.

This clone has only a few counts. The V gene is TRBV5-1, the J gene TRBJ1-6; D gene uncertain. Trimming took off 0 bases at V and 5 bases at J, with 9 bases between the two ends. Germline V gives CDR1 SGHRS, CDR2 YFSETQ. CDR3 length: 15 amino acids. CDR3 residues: CASSLDAGNNSPLHF. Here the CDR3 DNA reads TGCGCCAGCAGCTTGGATGCGGGGAATAATTCACCCCTCCACTTT. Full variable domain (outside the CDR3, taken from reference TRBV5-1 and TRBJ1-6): KAGVTQTPRYLIKTRGQQVTLSCSPISGHRSVSWYQQTPGQGLQFLFEYFSETQRNKGNFPGRFSGRQFSNSRSEMNVSTLELGDSALYLCASSLDAGNNSPLHFGNGTRLTVT.

CDR3 region: CASRTSGGVQYF. CDR3 DNA: TGTGCCAGCAGAACATCAGGGGGGGTGCAGTACTTC. The gene calls are TRBV28 and TRBJ2-7; D possibly matches TRBD1 or TRBD2 (7 bases each). Between the trimmed V and J ends, which lost 6 bases and 9 bases, there was a span of 15 bases. Germline CDR1 and CDR2: MDHEN and SYDVKM. This CDR3 spans 12 amino acids.

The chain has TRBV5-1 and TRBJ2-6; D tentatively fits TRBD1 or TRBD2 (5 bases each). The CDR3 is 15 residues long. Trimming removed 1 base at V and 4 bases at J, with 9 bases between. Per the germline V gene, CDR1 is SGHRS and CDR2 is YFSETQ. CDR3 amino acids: CASSLQGAGANVLTF. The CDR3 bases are TGCGCCAGCAGCTTGCAGGGAGCCGGGGCCAACGTCCTGACTTTC.